This TCR beta chain appears in the sequencing data of a study of vaccination effects on CD4 cells after COVID-19. Antigen-specific CD4+ T cells expanded by the ViraFEST assay with viral peptide pools were then sequenced. Upon completion of more than 9 days in culture, CD4+ T cells were isolated. Two doses of BNT162b2 or mRNA-1273 vaccine were administered to participants. Vaccine recipients had no previous SARS-CoV-2 infection; their nucleocapsid antibodies were negative. Cultures of about 2 million PBMC per well contained 10 IU/ml IL-2 plus 10 ug/ml peptides. The authors replaced half the medium with IL-2 medium on days 3 and 7. Points from the study as a whole: Early timepoints after infection were absent, and convalescent patients were few in the study.

V lost 0 bases to trimming and J lost 4 bases; unmatched junction nucleotides: 4. Germline V gene sequence: CDR1 SGHNT, CDR2 YYREEE (reference sequence). The CDR3 contains 16 residues. On this clone: Its antigen is as yet unknown.

Clones were sequenced by immunoSEQ multiplex PCR, and TCRdb holds only the in-frame ones, with some missing. The sample has around 30,000 clones; approximately 71% are singletons. The chain joins TRBV5-4 to TRBJ2-1; the match to TRBD2 covers 10 bases. The receptor's source is a human donor who received a COVID-19 vaccine. The source was CD4+ T cells from PBMCs cultured with HCoV-NL63 spike peptides, collected after COVID-19 vaccination. This CDR3 reads CASSLGLAGEYNEQFF. In DNA form, the CDR3 reads TGTGCCAGCAGCTTGGGTCTAGCGGGGGAGTACAATGAGCAGTTCTTC.